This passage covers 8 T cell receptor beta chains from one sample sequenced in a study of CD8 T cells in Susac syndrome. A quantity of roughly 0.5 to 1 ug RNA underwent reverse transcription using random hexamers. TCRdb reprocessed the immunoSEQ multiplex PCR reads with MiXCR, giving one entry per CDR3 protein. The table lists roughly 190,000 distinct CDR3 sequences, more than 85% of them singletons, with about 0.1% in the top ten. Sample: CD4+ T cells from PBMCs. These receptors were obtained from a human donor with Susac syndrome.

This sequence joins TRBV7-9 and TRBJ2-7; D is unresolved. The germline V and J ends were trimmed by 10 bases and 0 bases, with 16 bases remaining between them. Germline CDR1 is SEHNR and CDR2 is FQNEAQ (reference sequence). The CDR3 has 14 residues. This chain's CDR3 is CATSLGSSSYEQYF. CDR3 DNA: TGTGCCACCTCCCTGGGGTCAAGCTCCTACGAGCAGTACTTC.

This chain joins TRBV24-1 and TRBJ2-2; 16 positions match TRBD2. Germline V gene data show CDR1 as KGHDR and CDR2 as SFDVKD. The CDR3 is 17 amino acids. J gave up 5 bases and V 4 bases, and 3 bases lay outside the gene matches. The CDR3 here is CATSDGTSGGATGELFF. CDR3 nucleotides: TGTGCCACCAGTGACGGGACTAGCGGGGGGGCGACCGGGGAGCTGTTTTTT.

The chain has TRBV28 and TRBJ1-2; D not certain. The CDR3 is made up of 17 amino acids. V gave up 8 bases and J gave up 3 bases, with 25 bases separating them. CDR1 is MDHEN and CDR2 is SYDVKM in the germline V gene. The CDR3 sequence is CASHAYVVTGTYYGYTF. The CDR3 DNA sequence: TGTGCCAGCCACGCGTACGTGGTTACGGGAACCTACTATGGCTACACCTTC.

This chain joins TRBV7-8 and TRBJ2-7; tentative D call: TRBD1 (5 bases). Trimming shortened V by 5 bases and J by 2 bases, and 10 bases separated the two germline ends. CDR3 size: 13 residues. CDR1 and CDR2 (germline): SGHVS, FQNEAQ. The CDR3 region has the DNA TGTGCCAGCAGCCCGGACATCACCTACGAGCAGTACTTC. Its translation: CASSPDITYEQYF. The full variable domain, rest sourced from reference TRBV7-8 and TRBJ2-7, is GAGVSQSPRYKVAKRGQDVALRCDPISGHVSLFWYQQALGQGPEFLTYFQNEAQLDKSGLPSDRFFAERPEGSVSTLKIQRTQQEDSAVYLCASSPDITYEQYFGPGTRLTVT.

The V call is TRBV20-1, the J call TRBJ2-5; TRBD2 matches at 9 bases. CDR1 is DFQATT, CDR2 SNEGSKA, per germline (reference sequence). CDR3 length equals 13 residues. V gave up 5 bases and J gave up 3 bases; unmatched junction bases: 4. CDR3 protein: CSALAGREETQYF. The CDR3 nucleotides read TGCAGTGCTCTAGCGGGACGGGAAGAGACCCAGTACTTC.

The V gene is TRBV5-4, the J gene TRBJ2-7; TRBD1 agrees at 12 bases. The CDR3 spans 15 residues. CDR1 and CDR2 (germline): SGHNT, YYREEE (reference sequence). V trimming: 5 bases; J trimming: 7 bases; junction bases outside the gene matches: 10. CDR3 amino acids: CASRPGTGGSGEQYF. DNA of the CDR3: TGTGCCAGCAGACCCGGGACAGGGGGCTCTGGTGAGCAGTACTTC.

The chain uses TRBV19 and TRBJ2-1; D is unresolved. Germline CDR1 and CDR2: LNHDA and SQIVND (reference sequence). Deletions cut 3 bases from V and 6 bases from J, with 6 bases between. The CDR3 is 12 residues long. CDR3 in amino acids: CASSIRFNEQFF. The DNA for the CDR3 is TGTGCCAGTAGTATCCGGTTCAATGAGCAGTTCTTC.

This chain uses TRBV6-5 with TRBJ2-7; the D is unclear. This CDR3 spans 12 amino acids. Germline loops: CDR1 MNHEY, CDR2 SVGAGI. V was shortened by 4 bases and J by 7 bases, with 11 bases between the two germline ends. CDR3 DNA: TGTGCCAGCAGTTCAAAAATCGCGGAGCAGTACTTC. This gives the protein CASSSKIAEQYF.